These 25 T cell receptor beta chains share one sample of origin, sequenced in a study of blood T cell repertoires in COVID-19. Profiling relied on immunoSEQ multiplex PCR, and the TCRdb table lists in-frame clones only, not all of them. The top ten hold around 3.1% of the sample, which has approximately 190,000 clones, 84% seen once. Specimen: PBMCs or T cells enriched from blood (not recorded which). These receptor sequences come from a woman aged 25 to 45 who had been exposed to COVID-19.

The V call is TRBV7-9, the J call TRBJ1-2, with D unclear. Germline-derived CDR1 and CDR2 are SEHNR and FQNEAQ (reference sequence). V shed 0 bases and J shed 10 bases, with 24 bases lying between them. The CDR3 runs to 17 residues. The CDR3 DNA reads TGTGCCAGCAGCTTAGCGGAGGACGTTTGGCGGACGTGGGACTACACCTTC. Its translation is CASSLAEDVWRTWDYTF.

The chain uses TRBV9 and TRBJ2-7; 7 bases are a match to TRBD1. Germline CDR1 and CDR2: SGDLS and YYNGEE. The CDR3 contains 13 residues. Trimming cost V 8 bases and J 3 bases; bases outside gene matches: 8. DNA for the CDR3: TGTGCCAGAACCGGGACAGTGAACTACGAGCAGTACTTC. Translating it yields CARTGTVNYEQYF.

The rearrangement uses TRBV19 and TRBJ1-2, with 8 bases that match TRBD1. Trimming at V came to 5 bases and at J to 8 bases, leaving 16 bases not matched to a gene. CDR1 LNHDA and CDR2 SQIVND come from the germline V gene (reference sequence). CDR3 length: 16 amino acids. As DNA, the CDR3 is TGTGCCAGTAGTCTCACGGCGAACCGGGACAGGCGGGGCTACACCTTC. Translated: CASSLTANRDRRGYTF.

V gene TRBV7-2 combines with J gene TRBJ1-2; the match to TRBD1 covers 7 bases. J gave up 6 bases and V 1 base, and 8 bases lay outside the gene matches. This CDR3 spans 15 amino acids. Germline lookup yields CDR1 SGHTA and CDR2 FQGNSA. In DNA form, the CDR3 reads TGTGCCAGCAGCTTAGAAACAGGGGTTTCGAATGGCTACACCTTC. Encoded protein: CASSLETGVSNGYTF.

There are a few counts of this clone. The chain employs TRBV9 and TRBJ2-5; TRBD2 aligns across 7 bases. The CDR3 consists of 15 residues. CDR1 is SGDLS and CDR2 is YYNGEE in the germline V gene. Losses at the gene ends were 4 bases for V and 5 bases for J; bases not matched to a gene: 11. Written as DNA, the CDR3 is TGTGCCAGCAGCCCGAGGACTAGTTGGGGGGAGACCCAGTACTTC. Amino acid sequence: CASSPRTSWGETQYF.

The chain has TRBV27 and TRBJ2-7; D call uncertain. V lost 2 bases and J lost 6, with 11 bases in between. Germline V gene lookup returns CDR1 MNHEY and CDR2 SMNVEV (reference sequence). The CDR3 consists of 13 residues. This CDR3 is CASSLGSRLEQYF. CDR3 DNA: TGTGCCAGCAGTTTAGGTAGTCGTCTCGAGCAGTACTTC.

The rearrangement uses TRBV2 and TRBJ1-6; 8 nucleotides agree with TRBD1. J was trimmed by 8 bases and V by 4 bases; bases with no gene match: 7. This CDR3 comprises 15 residues. In germline, CDR1 is SNHLY, CDR2 FYNNEI. CDR3 coding DNA: TGTGCCAGCAGTGGAGACAGGGGATATTATTCACCCCTCCACTTT. It codes for CASSGDRGYYSPLHF.

The J gene is TRBJ2-3, the V gene TRBV10-2; no clear D gene. Between the trimmed V and J ends, which lost 4 bases and 4 bases, there was a span of 15 bases. This CDR3 has 15 amino acids. The germline V gene encodes CDR1 WSHSY and CDR2 SAAADI. In DNA, the CDR3 is TGCGCCAGCAGTGTTCGTCTAGAGGTATCAGATACGCAGTATTTT. It is translated as CASSVRLEVSDTQYF.

The chain links TRBV9 to TRBJ1-2; TRBD1 aligns across 11 bases. With V trimmed by 1 base and J by 7 bases, 12 bases remained unmatched. CDR1 and CDR2 (germline): SGDLS, YYNGEE. This CDR3 is built from 17 residues. This CDR3 reads CASSVQPSGTGGSGYTF. The CDR3 DNA sequence: TGTGCCAGCAGCGTACAACCATCCGGGACAGGGGGTTCTGGCTACACCTTC.

V and J are TRBV11-2 and TRBJ2-7, with 9 bases that match TRBD2. V lost 5 bases, J lost 4 bases, and 15 bases stayed unmatched. The length of the CDR3 is 17 residues. CDR1 is SGHAT and CDR2 is FQNNGV in the germline V gene. CDR3 DNA: TGTGCCAGCAGCCATTGGGGTGGTAGCGGGGGTCAGTACGAGCAGTACTTC. Its protein product is CASSHWGGSGGQYEQYF. Full variable domain (missing parts from reference TRBV11-2 and TRBJ2-7): EAGVAQSPRYKIIEKRQSVAFWCNPISGHATLYWYQQILGQGPKLLIQFQNNGVVDDSQLPKDRFSAERLKGVDSTLKIQPAKLEDSAVYLCASSHWGGSGGQYEQYFGPGTRLTVT.

The chain combines TRBV4-1 with TRBJ1-2; possibly TRBD1 for D (6 bases). There are 16 residues in the CDR3. Trimming removed 1 base from V and 2 bases from J, with 14 bases in between. In germline, CDR1 is MGHRA, CDR2 YSYEKL. CDR3 coding DNA: TGCGCCAGCAGCCAAGTTTCCACAGGGCCCAACTATGGCTACACCTTC. Residues: CASSQVSTGPNYGYTF.

V and J are TRBV2 and TRBJ1-5, with 9 bases aligning to TRBD1. Unmatched junction bases numbered 5, after V lost 8 bases and J lost 0 bases. The CDR3 covers 15 residues. Germline-derived CDR1 and CDR2 are SNHLY and FYNNEI. DNA for the CDR3: TGTGCCAGCTCAGACAGGGGGTATAGCAATCAGCCCCAGCATTTT. Protein product: CASSDRGYSNQPQHF.

The chain uses TRBV18 and TRBJ1-3; D is uncertain. CDR3 size: 18 residues. V was pared by 2 bases and J by 2 bases, with 19 bases between. The germline CDR1 and CDR2 sequences are KGHSH and LQKENI. CDR3 sequence (DNA): TGTGCCAGCTCACCATATTGGGTCGGCGGAAACACTGGAAACACCATATATTTT. Protein: CASSPYWVGGNTGNTIYF.

The V call is TRBV19, the J call TRBJ2-1, with 7 bases that match TRBD1. Germline-derived CDR1 and CDR2 are LNHDA and SQIVND (reference sequence). CDR3 length equals 16 residues. V was clipped by 1 base and J by 5 bases; unmatched bases: 8. This CDR3 reads CASSIGGQENNNEQFF. The CDR3 DNA reads as TGTGCCAGTAGTATAGGTGGACAGGAGAACAACAATGAGCAGTTCTTC.

Note on this clone: The junction shows a germline mismatch at one end, possibly a read error. The chain has TRBV7-7 and TRBJ2-1; D not certain. The CDR3 sequence is 15 residues long. Looked up from germline, CDR1 is SSHAT and CDR2 is FNYEAQ (reference sequence). This chain's CDR3 is CASSLAVTGYNEQFF. The CDR3 bases are TGTGCTAGCAGCTTAGCAGTGACTGGCTACAATGAGCAGTTCTTC.

Regarding this clone: It is unclear where the CDR3 begins or ends on the DNA, so no DNA is shown, and the CDR3 is as TCRdb lists it. The V gene is TRBV7-9, the J gene TRBJ1-1; the table assigns TRBD1, which was not confirmed against the DNA. The CDR3 is 13 amino acids in total, end residues counted. The germline V gene encodes CDR1 SEHNR and CDR2 FQNEAQ (reference sequence). The CDR3 is CASSLEVASGTFF.

The chain joins TRBV5-1 to TRBJ2-7; possible D gene TRBD1, 5 bases. V shed 5 bases and J shed 4 bases, with 13 bases lying between them. The CDR3 consists of 13 residues. Germline assignment: CDR1 SGHRS and CDR2 YFSETQ. The CDR3 DNA sequence: TGCGCCAGCAGGGCGGTTTCAGGGTACGAGCAGTACTTC. It translates to CASRAVSGYEQYF.

The V and J genes are TRBV29-1 and TRBJ1-2, with D possibly matching TRBD1 (5 bases). Germline CDR1 is SQVTM and CDR2 is ANQGSEA. The CDR3 is 13 residues long. V lost 6 bases and J lost 8, with 19 bases in between. This chain's CDR3 is CSVPTSGDGGYTF. CDR3 in DNA: TGCAGCGTACCGACATCGGGGGATGGGGGCTACACCTTC.

The chain recombines TRBV2 with TRBJ2-7; maybe TRBD1 (6 bases). The CDR3 is made up of 15 amino acids. Between the trimmed V and J ends, which lost 4 bases and 3 bases, there was a span of 16 bases. Per germline, CDR1 SNHLY and CDR2 FYNNEI. DNA for the CDR3: TGTGCCAGCAGTGCCACATCTACAGGGAACTACGAGCAGTACTTC. Residues: CASSATSTGNYEQYF.

The chain recombines TRBV19 with TRBJ1-1, with D possibly being TRBD1 (6 bases). The CDR3 length is 11 residues. Germline V gives CDR1 LNHDA, CDR2 SQIVND (reference sequence). V was shortened by 4 bases and J by 8 bases, with 8 bases between the two germline ends. The CDR3 bases are TGTGCCAGTAGTACCGGACAGGAAGCTTTCTTT. As protein: CASSTGQEAFF.

The chain links TRBV10-2 to TRBJ1-1, with D possibly matching TRBD1 (6 bases). The CDR3 sequence is 15 residues long. The V end lost 3 bases, the J end lost 4 bases, and 15 bases lay between the germline ends. Germline V CDR1 and CDR2: WSHSY, SAAADI. CDR3 sequence: CASSEVRGAPTEAFF. CDR3 sequence (DNA): TGCGCCAGCAGTGAAGTCCGGGGGGCGCCCACTGAAGCTTTCTTT.

This chain connects TRBV7-8 to TRBJ2-7, with D perhaps TRBD1 (6 bases). The CDR3 has 14 amino acids. CDR1 and CDR2 (germline): SGHVS, FQNEAQ. With 0 bases removed from V and 4 bases from J, the gap between germline ends came to 10 bases. CDR3 nucleotide sequence: TGTGCCAGCAGCTTAGCACAGGGTCTGTACGAGCAGTACTTC. Residues: CASSLAQGLYEQYF.

This clone has a handful of counts. The gene calls are TRBV6-5 and TRBJ2-7; D uncertain. Per the germline V gene, CDR1 is MNHEY and CDR2 is SVGAGI. Trimming stripped 7 bases from V and 6 bases from J, with 13 bases between. This CDR3 contains 12 residues. CDR3 nucleotides: TGTGCCAGCAAAACCGCGACGGGCGAGCAGTACTTC. Translated: CASKTATGEQYF.

V and J are TRBV7-9 and TRBJ2-7, with TRBD1 matching over 9 bases. The germline CDR1 and CDR2 sequences are SEHNR and FQNEAQ (reference sequence). This CDR3 has 14 residues. Trimming cost V 2 bases and J 3 bases; bases outside gene matches: 2. CDR3 loop: CASSLTGGVYEQYF. The CDR3 DNA reads TGTGCCAGCAGCTTAACAGGGGGCGTCTACGAGCAGTACTTC.

The chain has TRBV7-9 and TRBJ1-1; possible D gene TRBD1, 6 bases. The germline V gene has CDR1 SEHNR and CDR2 FQNEAQ (reference sequence). The CDR3 runs 13 residues. With 10 bases removed from V and 5 bases from J, the gap between germline ends came to 17 bases. In DNA form, the CDR3 reads TGTGCCACCTCGAGGGGGTTTGTGACTGAAGCTTTCTTT. Translating it yields CATSRGFVTEAFF.